The sample holds many counts of the clone carrying this T cell receptor (beta chain). Antigen specificity is unknown. This record comes from a study of molecular identifiers for immune sequencing clone quantification. Study-level information: Replicates involved a five-way split of RNA from roughly 18,000 or 92,000 naive CD8 cells, with sequencing of four.

Study-level results: Whereas naive cells kept under 1% of molecules in clones above 20 RNA copies, such clones held over 97% in effectors. Single-cell amounts of spiked Jurkat TCR RNA were reportedly detectable among approximately 970,000 naive cells. Clone sizes that are highly expanded could be underestimated when identical TCR molecules share a barcode.

TCRdb recomputed calls from the PCR reads with MiXCR, one row per CDR3 protein. Among some 100,000 distinct CDR3 sequences listed, 19% were seen once. The CDR3 is made up of 18 amino acids. Germline CDR1 is SNHLY and CDR2 is FYNNEI. V shed 1 base, J shed 2 bases, and the junction held 12 bases outside the gene matches. This receptor was obtained from a human donor in good health. Some libraries in this study had Jurkat cell RNA spiked in. The sample comprised naive CD8+ T cells from blood, with Jurkat cell RNA spiked in. The subset denotes: FACS-sorted CD8+CD4-CCR7+CD45RA+ naive T cells. V and J are TRBV2 and TRBJ1-2, with 8 bases that match TRBD1. Here the CDR3 reads CASSEERTGRDLNYGYTF. In nucleotides, the CDR3 is TGTGCCAGCAGTGAAGAAAGGACAGGGAGGGATTTGAACTATGGCTACACCTTC. Full variable domain (rest looked up from reference TRBV2 and TRBJ1-2): EPEVTQTPSHQVTQMGQEVILRCVPISNHLYFYWYRQILGQKVEFLVSFYNNEISEKSEIFDDQFSVERPDGSNFTLKIRSTKLEDSAMYFCASSEERTGRDLNYGYTFGSGTRLTVV.